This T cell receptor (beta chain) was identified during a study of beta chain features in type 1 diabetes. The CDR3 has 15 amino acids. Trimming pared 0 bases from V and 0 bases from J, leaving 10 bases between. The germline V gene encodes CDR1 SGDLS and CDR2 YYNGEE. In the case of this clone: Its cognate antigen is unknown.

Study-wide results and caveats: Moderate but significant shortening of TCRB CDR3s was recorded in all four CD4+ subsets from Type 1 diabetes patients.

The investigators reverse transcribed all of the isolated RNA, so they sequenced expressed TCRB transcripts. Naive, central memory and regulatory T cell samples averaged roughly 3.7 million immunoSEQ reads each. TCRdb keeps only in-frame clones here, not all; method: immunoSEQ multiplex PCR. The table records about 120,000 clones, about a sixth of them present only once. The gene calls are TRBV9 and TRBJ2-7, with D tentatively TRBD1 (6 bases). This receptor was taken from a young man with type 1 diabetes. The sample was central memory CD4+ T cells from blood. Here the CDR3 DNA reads TGTGCCAGCAGCGTAGGGGTGACAGGCTCCTACGAGCAGTACTTC. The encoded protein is CASSVGVTGSYEQYF. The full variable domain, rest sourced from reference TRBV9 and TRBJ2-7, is DSGVTQTPKHLITATGQRVTLRCSPRSGDLSVYWYQQSLDQGLQFLIQYYNGEERAKGNILERFSAQQFPDLHSELNLSSLELGDSALYFCASSVGVTGSYEQYFGPGTRLTVT.